These T cell receptor beta chains were read from a single sample in a study of blood T cell repertoires in COVID-19. Clones were sequenced by immunoSEQ multiplex PCR, and TCRdb holds only the in-frame ones, with some missing. Of approximately 90,000 clones in the sample, 78% were seen once. Specimen: peripheral blood. These receptors were taken from a man between 65 and 85 years old with COVID-19, enrolled during active disease. Each CDR3 is given with its conserved first and last residue. Each record gives: clone size, D gene, V gene, J gene, CDR3 DNA, CDR3 protein. D genes are given only for firm matches. Clone size is not always given. Where it is, it says once, few, many or a class for expanded clones.

NA	NA	TRBV11-3	TRBJ2-7	TGTGCCAGCAGCTTCGCTAGTGAGTACGAGCAGTACTTC	CASSFASEYEQYF
NA	TRBD2	TRBV28	TRBJ2-3	TGTGCCAGCAGTCCGAGACTAGCGGGAGCAGATACGCAGTATTTT	CASSPRLAGADTQYF
once	TRBD1	TRBV7-8	TRBJ1-1	TGTGCCAGCAGCTTAGCGAACTCAGGGGGTACTGAAGCTTTCTTT	CASSLANSGGTEAFF
NA	NA	TRBV9	TRBJ2-1	TGTGCCAGCAGCGTAAGGCAAGCGGGTCGGTCCTACAATGAGCAGTTCTTC	CASSVRQAGRSYNEQFF
NA	TRBD2	TRBV6-1	TRBJ2-4	TGTGCCAGCAGTGGGTCTAGCGGGGGGCGCTATCTAGCCAAAAACATTCAGTACTTC	CASSGSSGGRYLAKNIQYF
NA	NA	TRBV10-2	TRBJ2-7	TGCGCCAGCAGTGAAGGAGGGGTCGAGCAGTACTTC	CASSEGGVEQYF
NA	TRBD2	TRBV2	TRBJ2-3	TGTGCCAGCACCGGGACTAGCGCGCAGTATTTT	CASTGTSAQYF
few	TRBD1	TRBV14	TRBJ1-2	TGTGCCAGCAGCTCTCGGACAGGGGGCCTTCGTGGCTACACCTTC	CASSSRTGGLRGYTF
few	NA	TRBV11-3	TRBJ2-3	TGTGCCAGCAGCCTTGGGAGGATGGATACGCAGTATTTT	CASSLGRMDTQYF
few	NA	TRBV6-5	TRBJ2-7	TGTGCCAGCAGTTACAACCCAGACTCCTACGAGCAGTACTTC	CASSYNPDSYEQYF
NA	NA	TRBV7-9	TRBJ2-3	TGTGCCAGCAGCTTAGTATCCACAGATACGCAGTATTTT	CASSLVSTDTQYF
once	TRBD2	TRBV11-2	TRBJ2-7	TGTGCCAGCAGCTCGGTTGGTAGCGGGAGCCCGGGCTCCTACGAGCAGTACTTC	CASSSVGSGSPGSYEQYF
NA	TRBD1	TRBV9	TRBJ1-2	TGTGCCAGCAGCGTCGACAGGGACCCCCGGGGAGGCTACACCTTC	CASSVDRDPRGGYTF
NA	TRBD2	TRBV2	TRBJ2-7	TGTGCCAGCTGTGAAGGACTAGCGCTCCACGAGCAGTACTTC	CASCEGLALHEQYF
few	NA	TRBV4-1	TRBJ1-2	TGCGCCAGCAGCCATAGGGACACCTATGGCTACACCTTC	CASSHRDTYGYTF
once	NA	TRBV7-3	TRBJ2-7	TGTGCCAGCAGTCTTCGAGTCGTCGACGAGCAGTACTTC	CASSLRVVDEQYF
NA	TRBD2	TRBV5-1	TRBJ2-1	TGCGCCAGCAGCGTTGCTAGCGGGAGGTACAATGAGCAGTTCTTC	CASSVASGRYNEQFF
NA	TRBD2	TRBV4-1	TRBJ2-5	TGCGCCAGCAGCCCCTTCCCGTTCGCTAGCGGGGTCCAAGAGACCCAGTACTTC	CASSPFPFASGVQETQYF
NA	TRBD2	TRBV6-6	TRBJ2-7	TGTGCCAGCAGGGCCGGGACTAGCGCCGCCTACGAGCAGTACTTC	CASRAGTSAAYEQYF
NA	TRBD1	TRBV6-2/TRBV6-3	TRBJ1-5	TGTGCCAGCAGTTCGGGACAGGGGTCTCACAGCAATCAGCCCCAGCATTTT	CASSSGQGSHSNQPQHF
NA	TRBD2	TRBV5-4	TRBJ2-3	TGTGCCAGCAGCATAGCGGGGGGGCGTAACACAGATACGCAGTATTTT	CASSIAGGRNTDTQYF
NA	NA	TRBV28	TRBJ1-5	TGTGCCAGCACCAGTGCAGGGAAGGATCAGCCCCAGCATTTT	CASTSAGKDQPQHF
once	NA	TRBV9	TRBJ1-1	TGTGCCAGCAGCGCCCGAGACAGGTTTCCGAACACTGAAGCTTTCTTT	CASSARDRFPNTEAFF
NA	NA	TRBV2	TRBJ2-1	TGTGCCAGCAGTGAAAATTCCAGGCTGAGGTTCTTC	CASSENSRLRFF
NA	NA	TRBV5-8	TRBJ1-4	TGTGCCAGCAGCTTGGTCGGGGGAAATGAAAAACTGTTTTTT	CASSLVGGNEKLFF
NA	NA	TRBV7-8	TRBJ2-5	TGTGCCAGCAGCTTAACGGGGTACCAAGAGACCCAGTACTTC	CASSLTGYQETQYF
once	NA	TRBV6-5	TRBJ1-1	TGTGCCACCGCGAGGGGGGGCACTGAAGCTTTCTTT	CATARGGTEAFF
NA	NA	TRBV5-6	TRBJ2-7	TGTGCCAGCAGCCCCGCTCCCAGGTACGAGCAGTACTTC	CASSPAPRYEQYF
NA	TRBD1	TRBV6-2/TRBV6-3	TRBJ2-7	TGTGCCAGCAGTTATACGTCGGGACAGCGGTTGCAGTACTTC	CASSYTSGQRLQYF
once	TRBD1	TRBV7-9	TRBJ1-1	TGTGCCAGCAGCGGCGGGACAGCGAACACTGAAGCTTTCTTT	CASSGGTANTEAFF
NA	TRBD2	TRBV6-2/TRBV6-3	TRBJ2-1	TGTGCCAGCATCCCACTAGCGGGAGCATACAATGAGCAGTTCTTC	CASIPLAGAYNEQFF
NA	TRBD1	TRBV2	TRBJ1-2	TGTGCCAACGGGACAGGGATTTTACGTGATGGCTACACCTTC	CANGTGILRDGYTF